This T cell receptor beta chain was sequenced for a study of T cell changes during pregnancy in multiple sclerosis. The CDR3 runs 18 residues. From germline, CDR1 is KGHSH and CDR2 LQKENI. Trimming removed 3 bases from V and 5 bases from J, with 25 bases in between. Using immunoSEQ multiplex PCR, the repertoire was profiled, and TCRdb retains in-frame clones only, with some absent. The sample consists of approximately 21,000 clones, about 88% of them appearing once. The material sequenced was CD8+ T cells from peripheral blood mononuclear cells, taken in the third trimester of pregnancy. V and J are TRBV18 and TRBJ1-2; TRBD1 might be the D (6 bases). The TCR comes from a female donor in good health, enrolled as a control in a pregnancy study. CDR3 sequence reads: CASSPSGESIKTLYGYTF. CDR3 DNA sequence: TGTGCCAGCTCACCTTCAGGGGAGTCCATAAAAACGTTATATGGCTACACCTTC.